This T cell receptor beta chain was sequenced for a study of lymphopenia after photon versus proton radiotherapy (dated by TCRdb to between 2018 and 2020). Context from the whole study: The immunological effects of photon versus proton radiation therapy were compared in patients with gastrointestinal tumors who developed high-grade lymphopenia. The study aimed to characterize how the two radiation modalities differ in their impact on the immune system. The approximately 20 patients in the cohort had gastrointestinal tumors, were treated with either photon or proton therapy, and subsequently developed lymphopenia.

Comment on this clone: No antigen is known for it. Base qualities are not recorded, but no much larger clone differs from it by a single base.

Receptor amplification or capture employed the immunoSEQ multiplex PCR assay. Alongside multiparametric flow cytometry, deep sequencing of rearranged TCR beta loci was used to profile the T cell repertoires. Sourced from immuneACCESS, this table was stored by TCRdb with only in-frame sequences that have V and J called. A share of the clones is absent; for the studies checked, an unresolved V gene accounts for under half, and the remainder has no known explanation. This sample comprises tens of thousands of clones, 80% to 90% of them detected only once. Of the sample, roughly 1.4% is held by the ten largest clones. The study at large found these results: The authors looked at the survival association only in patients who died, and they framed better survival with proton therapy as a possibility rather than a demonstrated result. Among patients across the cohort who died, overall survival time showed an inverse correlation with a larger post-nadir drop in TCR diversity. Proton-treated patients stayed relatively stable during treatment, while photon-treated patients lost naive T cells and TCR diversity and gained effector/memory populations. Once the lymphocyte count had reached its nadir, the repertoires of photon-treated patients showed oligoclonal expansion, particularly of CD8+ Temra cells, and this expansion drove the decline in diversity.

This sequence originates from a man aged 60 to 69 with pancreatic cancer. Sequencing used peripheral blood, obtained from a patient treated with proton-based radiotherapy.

The CDR3 region has the sequence CATSRASGGLTEAFF. Here is the DNA: TGTGCCACCAGCAGAGCCTCGGGAGGGCTGACTGAAGCTTTCTTT. This chain joins TRBV15 to TRBJ1-1, with the D gene uncertain. The CDR3, cysteine through phenylalanine, is 15 amino acids long. CDR3 DNA only is kept here, 45 bases in frame from base 1. V loses 1 base of germline sequence and J loses 5 bases, and the interval between the two ends is 14 bases. The germline V gene (reference sequence) sets CDR1 to LNHNV and CDR2 to YYDKDF.